This entry describes one TCR beta chain. Its specificity is unknown. Measured with immunoSEQ multiplex PCR; TCRdb has only the in-frame clones, and not every one. The data hold about 440,000 clones, with 90% observed a single time. This entry comes from a study of Ad26.COV2.S vaccination and SARS-CoV-2 variants. Study information: Donor was one of the participants in the Ad26.COV2.S arm of the COV1001 trial.

The CDR3 extends over 14 amino acids. V lost 2 bases to trimming and J lost 2 bases, with 11 bases between them. Germline lookup yields CDR1 SGHDT and CDR2 YYEEEE. Overall study findings and caveats: Analyses that measured TCR breadth and depth may have underestimated total T cell responses. Breadth, reportedly substantial, characterized the spike-specific CD8+ and CD4+ T cell responses after vaccination. Vaccine and placebo recipients had comparable breadth of non-spike TCRs.

Regarding treatment: approximately 18 received Ad26.COV2.S at low or high dose, single or two shots; 5 received placebo; per-sample allocation not given. Sampling happened 63 days after the first vaccine or placebo injection. This sequence joins TRBV5-6 and TRBJ2-7; D possibly corresponds to TRBD1 (5 bases). The source is a person aged 18-65 years who received the Ad26.COV2.S COVID-19 vaccine or a placebo. The starting material was peripheral blood, obtained in a trial of Ad26.COV2.S vaccine versus placebo. This chain's CDR3 is CASSFRTQTYEQYF. CDR3 nucleotide sequence: TGTGCCAGCAGCTTCAGGACACAAACCTACGAGCAGTACTTC.